The 25 T cell receptor beta chains below all came from one sample that was sequenced in a study of early T cells in non-severe SARS-CoV-2 infection. TCRdb redid the calling of the 5' RACE reads with MiXCR, one entry per CDR3 protein. The profile shows 30,000 to 45,000 distinct CDR3 sequences, 9.9% of them singletons. Input material: whole blood. Receptors originate from an adult who was a healthcare worker with PCR-confirmed SARS-CoV-2 infection or an uninfected control (not recorded which).

This clonotype was counted only a few times. The V gene is TRBV2, the J gene TRBJ1-6; D remains ambiguous. Trimming removed 2 bases at V and 0 bases at J, with 14 bases between. There are 18 residues in the CDR3. Germline lookup yields CDR1 SNHLY and CDR2 FYNNEI. The CDR3, as DNA: TGTGCCAGCAGTGAACAGTTCTTTGGGAGCTCCTATAATTCACCCCTCCACTTT. This encodes CASSEQFFGSSYNSPLHF.

This clonotype showed up just a few times. The chain is built from TRBV6-1 and TRBJ1-5; a possible D gene is TRBD1 (5 bases). V was trimmed by 7 bases and J by 2 bases, leaving 12 bases between them. CDR1 is MNHNS and CDR2 is SASEGT in the germline V gene. The CDR3 totals 14 residues. The CDR3: CASNTRGGNQPQHF. The CDR3 DNA follows: TGTGCCAGCAATACTCGAGGGGGCAATCAGCCCCAGCATTTT.

This clonotype was seen many times. The rearrangement uses TRBV6-5 and TRBJ2-7; 7 bases are shared with TRBD1. This CDR3 has 18 amino acids. Germline-derived CDR1 and CDR2 are MNHEY and SVGAGI. Trimming at V came to 1 base and at J to 1 base, leaving 13 bases not matched to a gene. CDR3 in amino acids: CASSYYTTGADPSYEQYF. The CDR3 DNA reads TGTGCCAGCAGTTACTACACAACAGGGGCCGATCCTTCCTACGAGCAGTACTTC.

This clonotype appeared many times. The J gene is TRBJ2-2, the V gene TRBV7-6; D remains ambiguous. Germline loops: CDR1 SGHVS, CDR2 FNYEAQ. This CDR3 spans 15 amino acids. V shed 1 base and J shed 6 bases, with 12 bases lying between them. DNA for the CDR3: TGTGCCAGCAGCTTAGGGTCTAGTTCGCCCGGGGAGCTGTTTTTT. Translation gives CASSLGSSSPGELFF.

The chain has TRBV20-1 and TRBJ2-5, with TRBD2 matching over 10 bases. The CDR3 spans 16 residues. From germline, CDR1 is DFQATT and CDR2 SNEGSKA (reference sequence). Trimming cost V 1 base and J 2 bases; bases outside gene matches: 7. The CDR3 DNA follows: TGCAGTGCTAGAGTAGGGCTAGCGGGGGTTCAAGAGACCCAGTACTTC. Encoded protein: CSARVGLAGVQETQYF.

This clonotype has a count of ten or more. This chain connects TRBV7-9 to TRBJ2-5, with D unclear. The CDR3 spans 11 residues. Trimming shortened V by 5 bases and J by 1 base, and 2 bases separated the two germline ends. Germline CDR1 is SEHNR and CDR2 is FQNEAQ (reference sequence). Here the CDR3 DNA reads TGTGCCAGCAGCGTCCAAGAGACCCAGTACTTC. As protein: CASSVQETQYF.

This clonotype was detected ten times or more. This chain joins TRBV12-5 and TRBJ2-3; no firm D call. This CDR3 is 12 amino acids long. The V end lost 2 bases, the J end lost 6 bases, and 6 bases lay between the germline ends. CDR1 LGHNT and CDR2 FRNRAP come from the germline V gene. The CDR3 sequence: CASGLLVDTQYF. CDR3 coding DNA: TGTGCTAGTGGTTTGTTAGTGGATACGCAGTATTTT.

The rearrangement joins TRBV6-2 or TRBV6-3 to TRBJ2-7; TRBD2 aligns across 11 bases. CDR3 length: 13 amino acids. The V gene's germline CDR1 is MNHEY and CDR2 SVGEGT. V trimming: 6 bases; J trimming: 2 bases; junction bases outside the gene matches: 0. The CDR3: CASRLAGAYEQYF. CDR3 nucleotides: TGTGCCAGCAGACTAGCGGGAGCCTACGAGCAGTACTTC.

This clonotype was counted ten times or more. J is TRBJ1-1 and V is TRBV7-9, with 8 bases matching TRBD1. Germline CDR1 and CDR2: SEHNR and FQNEAQ (reference sequence). Germline trimming cut 2 bases from V and 10 bases from J; bases unmatched to any gene: 6. The CDR3 sequence is 13 residues long. The CDR3: CASSLPATGAAFF. For the CDR3, the DNA is TGTGCCAGCAGCTTACCGGCGACAGGGGCAGCTTTCTTT.

This chain uses TRBV14 with TRBJ2-3; 8 nucleotides align to TRBD2. Germline-derived CDR1 and CDR2 are SGHDN and FVKESK. This CDR3 has 17 amino acids. The V gene end was trimmed by 5 bases and the J gene end by 6 bases; junction bases not matched to a gene: 16. CDR3 loop: CASSEGGGPNGLDTQYF. The CDR3 bases are TGTGCCAGCAGCGAGGGCGGGGGGCCCAATGGATTGGATACGCAGTATTTT.

This clonotype has more than one count but fewer than ten. This chain joins TRBV20-1 and TRBJ2-1; TRBD1 matches 7 bases. Per germline, CDR1 DFQATT and CDR2 SNEGSKA (reference sequence). This CDR3 contains 14 residues. The J segment lost 5 bases and the V segment lost 4 bases, leaving 8 bases of the junction unmatched. The CDR3 loop is CSATTGTVDNEQFF. The CDR3, as DNA: TGCAGTGCTACAACCGGGACAGTGGACAATGAGCAGTTCTTC.

This clonotype was seen at least ten times. This sequence joins TRBV6-1 and TRBJ1-5; D uncertain. Germline CDR1 and CDR2: MNHNS and SASEGT. This CDR3 is 16 amino acids long. The ends were cut back, 7 bases at V and 2 bases at J, with 18 bases in the middle. CDR3 region: CASKSQSGGGNQPQHF. The CDR3 DNA follows: TGTGCCAGCAAGAGCCAGTCGGGCGGAGGCAATCAGCCCCAGCATTTT.

This clonotype has just a few counts. This chain connects TRBV28 to TRBJ2-2; TRBD2 aligns across 7 bases. This CDR3 is 15 amino acids long. From germline, CDR1 is MDHEN and CDR2 SYDVKM. J lost 5 bases, V lost 3 bases, and 6 bases had no gene match. The CDR3 loop is CASSFGLGITGELFF. CDR3 DNA: TGTGCCAGCAGTTTCGGACTAGGAATTACCGGGGAGCTGTTTTTT.

This clonotype was found a few times. This chain connects TRBV3-1 to TRBJ2-3, with 9 positions matching TRBD2. Trimming took 0 bases from V and 10 from J; bases not matched to a gene: 8. Germline loops: CDR1 LGHDT, CDR2 YNNKEL (reference sequence). The CDR3 covers 15 residues. The CDR3 is CASSQETHSGGPQYF. The CDR3 coding sequence is TGTGCCAGCAGCCAAGAAACTCATAGCGGGGGACCGCAGTATTTT.

This chain uses TRBV6-1 with TRBJ2-1, with D possibly called TRBD1 or TRBD2 (5 bases each). In germline, CDR1 is MNHNS, CDR2 SASEGT. The CDR3 runs 15 residues. Trimming took off 3 bases at V and 5 bases at J, with 14 bases between the two ends. The CDR3 loop is CASSDVDRGHNEQFF. In DNA form, the CDR3 reads TGTGCCAGCAGTGATGTAGATAGGGGACACAATGAGCAGTTCTTC.

This clonotype was counted ten times or more. The chain uses TRBV6-5 and TRBJ1-2; D perhaps matches TRBD1 (5 bases). Trimming shortened V by 7 bases and J by 2 bases, and 14 bases separated the two germline ends. Germline V gene data show CDR1 as MNHEY and CDR2 as SVGAGI. This CDR3 contains 14 residues. The chain's CDR3 is CASTQGSGNYGYTF. In nucleotides, the CDR3 is TGTGCCAGCACTCAGGGAAGTGGGAACTATGGCTACACCTTC.

In its sample, this clonotype was seen many times. The V call is TRBV12-3 or TRBV12-4, the J call TRBJ1-1; D perhaps matches TRBD1 (5 bases). This CDR3 region has 14 residues. V shed 4 bases and J shed 5 bases, with 14 bases lying between them. DNA of the CDR3: TGTGCCAGCAGTTCGCCGCCGGGGCGGACTGAAGCTTTCTTT. It translates to CASSSPPGRTEAFF.

This clonotype was picked up many times. CDR3 sequence (DNA): TGTGCCAGCAGTTTTCAAGGGAGCGGGGGGCCCTCGGGTGAGCAGTTCTTC. Translation gives CASSFQGSGGPSGEQFF. The rearrangement links TRBV12-3 or TRBV12-4 to TRBJ2-1; 9 nucleotides match TRBD2. Trimming at V came to 3 bases and at J to 9 bases, leaving 15 bases not matched to a gene. The CDR3 has 17 residues.

Only a few counts were recorded for this clonotype. The CDR3 protein is CASSVEGTDTLHF. The DNA for the CDR3 is TGTGCCAGCAGCGTAGAGGGGACCGATACCCTCCACTTT. J is TRBJ1-6 and V is TRBV9; the D gene is possibly TRBD1 (5 bases). Trimming cost V 0 bases and J 14 bases, with 12 bases left between them. Germline V gene data show CDR1 as SGDLS and CDR2 as YYNGEE. The CDR3 loop spans 13 amino acids.

The chain uses TRBV3-1 and TRBJ2-5; 8 bases agree with TRBD2. J lost 1 base, V lost 1 base, and 5 bases had no gene match. CDR1 is LGHDT, CDR2 YNNKEL, per germline (reference sequence). The CDR3 covers 16 residues. CDR3 sequence: CASSQVGTSGQETQYF. CDR3 in DNA: TGTGCCAGCAGCCAAGTGGGAACTAGCGGCCAAGAGACCCAGTACTTC.

J is TRBJ1-2 and V is TRBV7-2, with D hard to call. Germline CDR1 is SGHTA and CDR2 is FQGNSA. This CDR3 region has 14 residues. The V end lost 1 base, the J end lost 0 bases, and 6 bases lay between the germline ends. The CDR3 DNA is TGTGCCAGCAGCTTAGGGGGATCTAACTATGGCTACACCTTC. This gives the protein CASSLGGSNYGYTF.

The chain employs TRBV18 and TRBJ2-6; D is uncertain. V gave up 8 bases and J gave up 7 bases, with 12 bases separating them. CDR3 length equals 13 residues. Germline CDR1 is KGHSH and CDR2 is LQKENI. The CDR3 region is CASRTGVANVLTF. The CDR3 DNA follows: TGTGCCAGCCGGACCGGCGTAGCCAACGTCCTGACTTTC. Full variable domain (missing parts from reference TRBV18 and TRBJ2-6): NAGVMQNPRHLVRRRGQEARLRCSPMKGHSHVYWYRQLPEEGLKFMVYLQKENIIDESGMPKERFSAEFPKEGPSILRIQQVVRGDSAAYFCASRTGVANVLTFGAGSRLTVL.

This clonotype was recorded at least ten times. The rearrangement joins TRBV20-1 to TRBJ2-7, with D unresolved. The CDR3 is 11 amino acids. Germline CDR1 and CDR2: DFQATT and SNEGSKA (reference sequence). V lost 6 bases and J lost 7, with 13 bases in between. CDR3 sequence: CSAVGLREQYF. CDR3 DNA: TGCAGTGCCGTGGGGTTACGGGAGCAGTACTTC.

The table lists this clonotype with many counts. The chain joins TRBV6-5 to TRBJ1-6, with D possibly TRBD1 on 5 matching bases. The CDR3 length is 13 residues. The V gene's germline CDR1 is MNHEY and CDR2 SVGAGI. V lost 0 bases and J lost 8, with 5 bases in between. The CDR3 DNA reads as TGTGCCAGCAGTTACTCAGGGGATTCACCCCTCCACTTT. Protein: CASSYSGDSPLHF.

V usage is TRBV6-5 and J usage is TRBJ2-7, with TRBD1 matching 10 bases. The CDR3 length is 13 residues. The germline gives CDR1 MNHEY, CDR2 SVGAGI. V was pared by 5 bases and J by 4 bases, with 2 bases of the junction left unmatched. The CDR3 here is CASSRDRGYEQYF. In DNA, the CDR3 is TGTGCCAGCAGTCGGGACAGGGGTTACGAGCAGTACTTC.